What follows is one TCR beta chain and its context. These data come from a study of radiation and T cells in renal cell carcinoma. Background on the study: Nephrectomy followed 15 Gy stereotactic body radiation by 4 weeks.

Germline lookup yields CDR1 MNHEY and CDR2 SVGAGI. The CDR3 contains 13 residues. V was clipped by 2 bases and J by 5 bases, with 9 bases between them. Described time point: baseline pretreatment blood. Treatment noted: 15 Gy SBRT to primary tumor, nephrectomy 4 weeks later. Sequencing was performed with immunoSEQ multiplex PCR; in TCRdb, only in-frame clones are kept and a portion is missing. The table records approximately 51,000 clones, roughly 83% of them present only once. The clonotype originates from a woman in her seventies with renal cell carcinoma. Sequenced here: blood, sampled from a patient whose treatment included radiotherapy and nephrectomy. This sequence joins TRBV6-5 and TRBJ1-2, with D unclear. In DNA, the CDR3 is TGTGCCAGCAGTTACGAAATGACATATGGCTACACCTTC. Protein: CASSYEMTYGYTF.